Below, 10 T cell receptor beta chains from the same sample are listed, as sequenced in a study of blood T cells in healthy people across ages. Through a sample-barcoded 5' primer and a J-beta primer mix, a second PCR was run for roughly 6 to 12 cycles. TCRdb re-called the 5' RACE reads with MiXCR, one entry per CDR3 protein. Altogether about 800,000 distinct CDR3 sequences are present, around a quarter being singletons, with the ten largest covering under 4.5%. The sample was also reused in another study, on T cells of mothers and their children.

Sequences were obtained from blood. These receptors all stem from a boy aged 5-17 years in good health.

The rearrangement links TRBV7-2 to TRBJ2-2, with TRBD1 identical over 8 bases. V lost 5 bases, J lost 1 base, and 6 bases stayed unmatched. The length of the CDR3 is 16 residues. Germline loops: CDR1 SGHTA, CDR2 FQGNSA. CDR3 DNA: TGTGCCAGCAGCCCGAGGACAGGGAAGAACACCGGGGAGCTGTTTTTT. This translates into CASSPRTGKNTGELFF.

This clonotype was seen only a few times. V gene TRBV10-3 combines with J gene TRBJ2-7, with 9 bases fitting TRBD1. Germline trimming cut 4 bases from V and 3 bases from J; bases unmatched to any gene: 10. This CDR3 spans 16 amino acids. The germline CDR1 and CDR2 sequences are ENHRY and SYGVKD. The CDR3 nucleotides read TGTGCCATCAGTGCCGGACGGACAGGGGTCCTCTACGAGCAGTACTTC. Residues: CAISAGRTGVLYEQYF.

V and J are TRBV3-1 and TRBJ2-1, with TRBD2 identical over 8 bases. CDR1 is LGHDT and CDR2 is YNNKEL in the germline V gene (reference sequence). J lost 2 bases, V lost 2 bases, and 8 bases had no gene match. The CDR3 length is 17 residues. The CDR3 bases are TGTGCCAGCAGCCAATTGCCGGGGGGGATCACCTACAATGAGCAGTTCTTC. The encoded protein is CASSQLPGGITYNEQFF.

In this sample, this clonotype turned up a few times. This rearrangement joins TRBV20-1 to TRBJ1-2; TRBD1 might be the D (5 bases). The CDR3 is 15 residues long. The V gene lost 1 base and the J gene lost 4 bases, with 16 bases spanning the gap. The germline gives CDR1 DFQATT, CDR2 SNEGSKA (reference sequence). CDR3 residues: CSARGGTVNLYGYTF. The CDR3 DNA sequence: TGCAGTGCTAGAGGTGGGACCGTAAACCTCTATGGCTACACCTTC.

The J gene is TRBJ2-5, the V gene TRBV20-1; D is unclear. Trimming removed 1 base at V and 1 base at J, with 4 bases between. The CDR3 is 12 amino acids. CDR1 and CDR2 from the germline V gene are DFQATT and SNEGSKA (reference sequence). CDR3 sequence (DNA): TGCAGTGCTAGAGGGGTCCAAGAGACCCAGTACTTC. As protein: CSARGVQETQYF.

This clonotype appeared a few times. This chain joins TRBV6-5 and TRBJ1-1, with 7 bases that match TRBD1. Unmatched junction bases numbered 8, after V lost 6 bases and J lost 1 base. CDR1 is MNHEY and CDR2 is SVGAGI in the germline V gene. This CDR3 region has 15 residues. The CDR3 DNA follows: TGTGCCAGCAGGGAGACAGGGTCAGGGAACACTGAAGCTTTCTTT. This gives the protein CASRETGSGNTEAFF.

The V gene is TRBV27, the J gene TRBJ2-5; 11 nucleotides line up with TRBD2. Looked up from germline, CDR1 is MNHEY and CDR2 is SMNVEV (reference sequence). V dropped 6 bases and J dropped 1; count of bases not matched to a gene: 7. This CDR3 comprises 16 residues. This chain's CDR3 is CASSPLAGASQETQYF. The CDR3 region has the DNA TGTGCCAGCAGCCCACTAGCGGGGGCTTCCCAAGAGACCCAGTACTTC.

This chain joins TRBV29-1 and TRBJ1-1; D is unclear. The length of the CDR3 is 13 residues. CDR1 is SQVTM, CDR2 ANQGSEA, per germline. V shed 4 bases and J shed 4 bases, with 13 bases lying between them. CDR3 DNA sequence: TGCAGCGTTGCACCGAGTACGGTCACTGAAGCTTTCTTT. Protein sequence: CSVAPSTVTEAFF.

This clonotype was observed a handful of times. The chain is built from TRBV28 and TRBJ2-7; 9 bases map to TRBD2. Germline V gives CDR1 MDHEN, CDR2 SYDVKM. After removal of 3 bases from V and 3 bases from J, the junction contained 3 bases not matched to a gene. This CDR3 region has 14 residues. The CDR3 sequence: CASSFRLADYEQYF. Here the CDR3 DNA reads TGTGCCAGCAGTTTCCGACTAGCGGACTACGAGCAGTACTTC.

This rearrangement joins TRBV19 to TRBJ2-2; no clear D gene. With 6 bases removed from V and 7 bases from J, the gap between germline ends came to 12 bases. CDR3 length: 13 amino acids. Germline V gene lookup returns CDR1 LNHDA and CDR2 SQIVND (reference sequence). CDR3 in amino acids: CASRPHPRGELFF. CDR3 sequence (DNA): TGTGCCAGTAGGCCCCATCCGCGCGGGGAGCTGTTTTTT.